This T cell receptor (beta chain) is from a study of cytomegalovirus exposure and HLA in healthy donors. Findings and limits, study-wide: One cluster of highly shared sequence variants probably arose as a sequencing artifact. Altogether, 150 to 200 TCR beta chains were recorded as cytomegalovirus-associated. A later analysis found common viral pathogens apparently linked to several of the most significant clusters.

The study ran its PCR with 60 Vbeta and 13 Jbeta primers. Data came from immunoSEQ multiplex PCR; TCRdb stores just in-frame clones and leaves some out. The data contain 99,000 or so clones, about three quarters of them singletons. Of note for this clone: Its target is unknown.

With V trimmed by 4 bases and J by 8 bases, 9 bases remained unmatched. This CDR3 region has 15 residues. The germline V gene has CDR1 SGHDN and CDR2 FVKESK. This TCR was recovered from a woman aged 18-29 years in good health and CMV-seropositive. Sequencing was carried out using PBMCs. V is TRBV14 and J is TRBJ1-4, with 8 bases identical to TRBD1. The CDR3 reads CASSPRTGFREKLFF. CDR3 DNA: TGTGCCAGCAGCCCCCGGACAGGGTTTCGGGAAAAACTGTTTTTT.